Listed below are T cell receptor beta chains from one sample, sequenced in a study of cytomegalovirus exposure and HLA in healthy donors. This table comes from immunoSEQ multiplex PCR, and its TCRdb copy is limited to in-frame clones, with some not included. In the table there are about 130,000 clones, about 80% of which are singletons. Sample: PBMCs. The receptor set was obtained from a man aged 25 to 45 in good health and CMV-seronegative. Each CDR3 is given with its conserved first and last residue. Each record gives: V gene, D gene, J gene, clone size, CDR3 DNA, CDR3 protein. A D gene is named only where the DNA matches it firmly. Where a row states a size, it is once, few, many or the class of an expanded clone; other rows omit it.

>TRBV4-1|NA|TRBJ1-1|NA
TGCGCCAGCAGCCAAGTCAGGTTCACTGAAGCTTTCTTT
CASSQVRFTEAFF
>TRBV14|TRBD1|TRBJ2-7|NA
TGTGCCAGCAGCCAAGATCTGGGACAGGGGTCCCCCTACGAGCAGTACTTC
CASSQDLGQGSPYEQYF
>TRBV6-1|TRBD2|TRBJ2-2|NA
TGTGCCAGCAGTGCCGGGACTAGCTCCGGGGAGCTGTTTTTT
CASSAGTSSGELFF
>TRBV2|NA|TRBJ2-7|NA
TGTGCCAGCAGTTATACAGGCTACGAGCAGTACTTC
CASSYTGYEQYF
>TRBV28|NA|TRBJ2-5|NA
TGTGCCAGCACCCTAAGCGGGTCAGAGACCCAGTACTTC
CASTLSGSETQYF
>TRBV5-6|TRBD1|TRBJ1-1|NA
TGTGCCAGCAGCAGCCCCGACAGGGAGGACACTGAAGCTTTCTTT
CASSSPDREDTEAFF
>TRBV6-1|NA|TRBJ1-2|NA
TGTGCCAGCAGTGACTACTACTTACTGGACGGGATTGGTGGTGGCTACACCTTC
CASSDYYLLDGIGGGYTF
>TRBV7-2|TRBD1|TRBJ1-2|NA
TGTGCCAGCAGCTCCTCCGGGACAGGGAGGGTCTATGGCTACACCTTC
CASSSSGTGRVYGYTF
>TRBV19|TRBD1|TRBJ2-7|NA
TGTGCCAGTAGTCTCAAGACAGGGGAGTTTGAGACCGCGTCCTACGAGCAGTACTTC
CASSLKTGEFETASYEQYF
>TRBV15|TRBD1|TRBJ2-1|NA
TGTGCCACCAGCAGCGGCAGGGGGTTATTATACAATGAGCAGTTCTTC
CATSSGRGLLYNEQFF
>TRBV30|NA|TRBJ1-2|NA
TGTGCCTACGGTCGTAACTATGGCTACACCTTC
CAYGRNYGYTF
>TRBV19|NA|TRBJ1-1|NA
TGTGCCAGTAGTACAGGAAACACTGAAGCTTTCTTT
CASSTGNTEAFF
>TRBV28|NA|TRBJ2-7|NA
TGTGCCAGCAGCCCCAGGGGGGTTGCCTACGAGCAGTACTTC
CASSPRGVAYEQYF
>TRBV7-6|TRBD2|TRBJ2-7|NA
TGTGCCAGCAGCTTAGAATTGGGACTAGCGGGATATTACGAGCAGTACTTC
CASSLELGLAGYYEQYF
>TRBV19|NA|TRBJ2-7|NA
TGTGCCAGTAGTACCTCACGGGGTGCCACCTCCTACGAGCAGTACTTC
CASSTSRGATSYEQYF
>TRBV10-3|TRBD2|TRBJ2-1|NA
TGTGCCATCAGTGAGGGTAGCGGGAGGGCCCAGTTCATCGGTGAGCAGTTCTTC
CAISEGSGRAQFIGEQFF
>TRBV4-1|NA|TRBJ2-7|NA
TGCGCCAGCAGCCCTCGTCGGTCCTACGAGCAGTACTTC
CASSPRRSYEQYF
>TRBV12-5|TRBD2|TRBJ2-1|NA
TGTGCTAGTGGTTTGGGGGGGATAGCGGGAATGTACAATGAGCAGTTCTTC
CASGLGGIAGMYNEQFF
>TRBV7-7|NA|TRBJ2-2|NA
TGTGCTAGCAGCTTAGTTCCAGGGGTGGACACCGGGGAGCTGTTTTTT
CASSLVPGVDTGELFF
>TRBV6-1|TRBD2|TRBJ2-7|NA
TGTGCCAGCATCTTGGGAGGGGACCCCTACGAGCAGTACTTC
CASILGGDPYEQYF
>TRBV10-3|NA|TRBJ2-7|NA
TGTGCCATCAGTCCAGGCCCAACTAGACGGAGCTCCTACGAGCAGTACTTC
CAISPGPTRRSSYEQYF
>TRBV30|TRBD1|TRBJ2-1|NA
TGTGCCTGGAGCATTGCCGGGACAGGGGAAAATGAGCAGTTCTTC
CAWSIAGTGENEQFF
>TRBV25-1|TRBD2|TRBJ2-3|once
TGTGCCACCCTGACTAGCAGGCATACGCAGTATTTT
CATLTSRHTQYF
>TRBV7-9|TRBD1|TRBJ2-1|NA
TGTGCCAGCAGCTACGACAGGGGCTCCTACAATGAGCAGTTCTTC
CASSYDRGSYNEQFF
>TRBV7-9|NA|TRBJ2-7|NA
TGTGCCAGCAGCCACCCCCAAGGGGCCCTCTACGAGCAGTACTTC
CASSHPQGALYEQYF
>TRBV4-1|NA|TRBJ2-4|NA
TGCGCCAGCAGCCAACCCACGGACAGAAATGGGAACATTCAGTACTTC
CASSQPTDRNGNIQYF
>TRBV13|NA|TRBJ1-1|NA
TGTGCCAGCAGCTGGGGGAGGACGTCTAGTGCTGAAGCTTTCTTT
CASSWGRTSSAEAFF
>TRBV25-1|TRBD1|TRBJ2-7|NA
TGTGCCAGCAGTGCTTCCCGGGACAGGGGAGACGAGCAGTACTTC
CASSASRDRGDEQYF
>TRBV27|NA|TRBJ2-1|NA
TGTGCCAGCAGGAGGGGGGGCCCCAATGAGCAGTTCTTC
CASRRGGPNEQFF
>TRBV28|NA|TRBJ1-5|NA
TGTGCCAGCTTGGGGGGGGCGCGACATCAGCCCCAGCATTTT
CASLGGARHQPQHF
>TRBV10-3|TRBD1|TRBJ1-5|once
TGTGCCATCAGTGAGGGACAGGGAGGTCAGCCCCAGCATTTT
CAISEGQGGQPQHF
>TRBV4-3|TRBD2|TRBJ2-3|NA
TGCGCCAGCAGCCAAACTAGCGGGAGGTCACGGGGTACGCAGTATTTT
CASSQTSGRSRGTQYF
>TRBV5-3|NA|TRBJ1-1|NA
TGTGCCAGAAACTGGTCGGGGATTGACACTGAAGCTTTCTTT
CARNWSGIDTEAFF
>TRBV7-2|TRBD2|TRBJ2-3|NA
TGTGCGACGACTAGCGGGCCCACAGATACGCAGTATTTT
CATTSGPTDTQYF
>TRBV7-2|NA|TRBJ2-5|NA
TGTGCCAGCAGCTTAGGTCTCGGGCAAGAGACCCAGTACTTC
CASSLGLGQETQYF
>TRBV4-1|TRBD1|TRBJ2-5|NA
TGCGCCAGCAGCGGGACAGGGGCTAGGGAGACCCAGTACTTC
CASSGTGARETQYF
>TRBV7-6|TRBD2|TRBJ2-7|NA
TGTGCCAGCAGCTCCGGCGGTGCGGGAGGGCCGCGCGAGCAGTACTTC
CASSSGGAGGPREQYF
>TRBV28|TRBD2|TRBJ2-7|many
TGTGCCAGCAGGGGTCCGGGACTAGCCTCCGAGCAGTACTTC
CASRGPGLASEQYF
>TRBV11-3|NA|TRBJ2-2|NA
TGTGCCAGCAGCTTTGCGGGACCGAACACCGGGGAGCTGTTTTTT
CASSFAGPNTGELFF
>TRBV7-3|TRBD1|TRBJ2-3|NA
TGTGCCAGCAGCCCCGACAGGGTACGGGGAGATACGCAGTATTTT
CASSPDRVRGDTQYF
>TRBV12-5|NA|TRBJ2-3|NA
TGTGCTAGTGGTTCGTCACTAGCTTCTAGCACAGATACGCAGTATTTT
CASGSSLASSTDTQYF
>TRBV5-4|NA|TRBJ2-7|NA
TGTGCCAGCAGCTTGAGTGCTAGTAAGTACGAGCAGTACTTC
CASSLSASKYEQYF
>TRBV18|TRBD1|TRBJ2-1|NA
TGTGCCAGCTCACGGACAGGGGGCTGGGATGAGCAGTTCTTC
CASSRTGGWDEQFF
>TRBV7-2|NA|TRBJ2-7|NA
TGTGCCAGCAGGCCCTTCGAATTGGGGCGTGAGCAGTACTTC
CASRPFELGREQYF
>TRBV6-5|NA|TRBJ2-4|NA
TGTGCCAGCAGTTACTCGATATCCGGGAGTAGCATTCAGTACTTC
CASSYSISGSSIQYF